Presented here are 27 T cell receptor beta chains from one specimen sequenced in a study of T-cell reconstitution after alpha-beta-depleted transplantation in children. Molecular barcoding with unique molecular identifiers was used for the TCRbeta library. TCRdb ran MiXCR on the PCR reads and lists one entry per CDR3 protein. The table records around 380,000 distinct CDR3 sequences, about 11% of them present only once. This specimen consisted of PBMCs from the stem cell graft donor, obtained from the stem cell graft. The receptors stem from a human donor who donated a stem cell graft to a child with acute myeloid leukemia.

This clonotype was counted only a few times. The chain employs TRBV10-3 and TRBJ2-2, with 8 bases lining up with TRBD1. Trimming cost V 6 bases and J 7 bases; bases outside gene matches: 7. Germline-derived CDR1 and CDR2 are ENHRY and SYGVKD. This CDR3 region has 14 residues. Here the CDR3 reads CAISPTGASGELFF. The CDR3 bases are TGTGCCATCAGCCCGACAGGGGCGAGCGGGGAGCTGTTTTTT.

This clonotype has at least ten counts. The chain has TRBV6-5 and TRBJ2-1; D is unresolved. The CDR3 is made up of 14 amino acids. The V end lost 0 bases, the J end lost 4 bases, and 7 bases lay between the germline ends. The V gene's germline CDR1 is MNHEY and CDR2 SVGAGI. For the CDR3, the DNA is TGTGCCAGCAGTTACTCACGGGTATACAATGAGCAGTTCTTC. Encoded protein: CASSYSRVYNEQFF.

This clonotype has just a few counts. The chain couples TRBV6-1 to TRBJ2-6; no clear D gene. The CDR3 has 13 amino acids. From germline, CDR1 is MNHNS and CDR2 SASEGT. Trimming removed 5 bases from V and 4 bases from J, with 6 bases in between. The CDR3, as DNA: TGTGCCAGCAGTATGGGGGGGGCCAACGTCCTGACTTTC. It encodes CASSMGGANVLTF.

This clonotype has a handful of counts. CDR3 sequence: CASSQDGSGRGSYEQYF. The CDR3, as DNA: TGCGCCAGCAGCCAAGACGGTAGCGGGAGGGGATCCTACGAGCAGTACTTC. The chain joins TRBV4-3 to TRBJ2-7; 11 nucleotides align to TRBD2. This CDR3 is 17 amino acids long. From germline, CDR1 is LGHNA and CDR2 YSLEER. V was pared by 0 bases and J by 1 base, with 5 bases of the junction left unmatched.

Turning to this clonotype: A much larger clone lies one base from this, so it may be a read error. The chain has TRBV12-3 or TRBV12-4 and TRBJ2-1; 7 bases line up with TRBD2. The CDR3 covers 13 residues. V shed 6 bases, J shed 7 bases, and the junction held 6 bases outside the gene matches. DNA of the CDR3: TGTGCCAGCAGGGCGGGGGTGATTAATGAGCAGTTCTTC. This sequence encodes CASRAGVINEQFF.

Ten or more counts support this clonotype. The chain links TRBV2 to TRBJ2-3; possible D gene TRBD2, 6 bases. CDR3 size: 14 residues. The ends were cut back, 6 bases at V and 6 bases at J, with 16 bases in the middle. Germline V gene data show CDR1 as SNHLY and CDR2 as FYNNEI. Written as DNA, the CDR3 is TGTGCCAGCAGCGGAGGGCAGGGTACGGATACGCAGTATTTT. Translation gives CASSGGQGTDTQYF.

This clonotype was recorded many times. The chain is built from TRBV5-5 and TRBJ2-7, with D possibly TRBD1 on 5 matching bases. This CDR3 region has 14 residues. Germline CDR1 is SGHKS and CDR2 is YYEKEE (reference sequence). The V gene lost 2 bases and the J gene lost 0 bases, with 9 bases spanning the gap. This chain's CDR3 is CASSFQGSSYEQYF. The CDR3 nucleotides are TGTGCCAGCAGCTTCCAGGGAAGCTCCTACGAGCAGTACTTC.

This clonotype was observed at least ten times. The chain links TRBV7-9 to TRBJ2-5; D not certain. Germline V gene lookup returns CDR1 SEHNR and CDR2 FQNEAQ (reference sequence). Trimming left V 1 base short and J 1 base short, with 13 bases between. The length of the CDR3 is 16 residues. In DNA form, the CDR3 reads TGTGCCAGCAGCTTAGGTCGTTCGTGGTCCCAAGAGACCCAGTACTTC. Amino acid sequence: CASSLGRSWSQETQYF.

This clonotype showed up many times. The chain uses TRBV12-3 or TRBV12-4 and TRBJ1-3; D may be TRBD1 (5 bases). This CDR3 region has 16 residues. V lost 6 bases, J lost 2 bases, and 17 bases lay in between. CDR3 DNA sequence: TGTGCCAGCAGCCCTCAACAGGTGGTGGCTGGAAACACCATATATTTT. It specifies CASSPQQVVAGNTIYF.

This clonotype has more than one count but fewer than ten. The V and J genes are TRBV5-1 and TRBJ2-7; D is unclear. The V end was cut by 3 bases, the J end by 4 bases, with 11 bases between. This CDR3 region has 13 residues. The germline gives CDR1 SGHRS, CDR2 YFSETQ. The CDR3 sequence: CASSSYPSYEQYF. DNA of the CDR3: TGCGCCAGCAGCTCATATCCCTCGTACGAGCAGTACTTC. Using reference TRBV5-1 and TRBJ2-7 for the parts outside the CDR3, the full variable domain is KAGVTQTPRYLIKTRGQQVTLSCSPISGHRSVSWYQQTPGQGLQFLFEYFSETQRNKGNFPGRFSGRQFSNSRSEMNVSTLELGDSALYLCASSSYPSYEQYFGPGTRLTVT.

The gene calls are TRBV15 and TRBJ1-5; TRBD1 aligns across 10 bases. The CDR3 spans 14 residues. Trimming removed 3 bases from V and 6 bases from J; junction bases left unmatched: 2. Germline V lookup: CDR1 LNHNV, CDR2 YYDKDF (reference sequence). CDR3 amino acids: CATSSDRGPQPQHF. CDR3 DNA: TGTGCCACCAGCAGTGACAGGGGGCCTCAGCCCCAGCATTTT.

The table lists this clonotype with a few counts. One junction end disagrees with the germline gene, perhaps due to a read error. The J gene is TRBJ2-5, the V gene TRBV7-7; tentatively, D is TRBD1 or TRBD2 (5 bases each). Germline V gene data show CDR1 as SSHAT and CDR2 as FNYEAQ (reference sequence). This CDR3 is 15 amino acids long. CDR3 DNA: TGTGCTAGCAGCTACACCACGGGGCTAGGGGAGACCCAGTACTTC. It is translated as CASSYTTGLGETQYF.

This clonotype was observed many times. The rearrangement links TRBV4-1 to TRBJ1-3, with TRBD1 matching 10 bases. This CDR3 is built from 17 residues. The ends lost 0 bases at V and 3 bases at J; junction bases unmatched: 5. CDR1 is MGHRA, CDR2 YSYEKL, per germline. The CDR3 spells CASSQDRQGANGNTIYF. CDR3 sequence (DNA): TGCGCCAGCAGCCAAGATCGACAGGGGGCGAATGGAAACACCATATATTTT.

This clonotype showed up just a few times. The chain couples TRBV29-1 to TRBJ2-1, with no clear D. V was shortened by 8 bases and J by 10 bases, with 12 bases between the two germline ends. This CDR3 contains 10 residues. CDR1 is SQVTM and CDR2 is ANQGSEA in the germline V gene. The CDR3 region has the DNA TGCAGCTCCAAATCAGTCGAGCAGTTCTTC. It translates to CSSKSVEQFF.

The chain combines TRBV12-3 or TRBV12-4 with TRBJ2-2; TRBD1 agrees at 9 bases. The J segment lost 3 bases and the V segment lost 5 bases, leaving 10 bases of the junction unmatched. The CDR3 has 17 residues. CDR3 nucleotides: TGTGCCAGCAGTCCTACACCGGGACAGGGCTACACCGGGGAGCTGTTTTTT. It specifies CASSPTPGQGYTGELFF.

The chain combines TRBV20-1 with TRBJ2-7, with 8 nucleotides matching TRBD1. Germline V gene lookup returns CDR1 DFQATT and CDR2 SNEGSKA (reference sequence). The CDR3 covers 12 residues. The V and J ends lost 3 bases and 6 bases, in that order; junction bases with no gene match: 4. DNA for the CDR3: TGCAGTGCTAGGGGACAGGCCGGCGAGCAGTACTTC. It encodes CSARGQAGEQYF.

There are a few counts of this clonotype. This chain connects TRBV5-1 to TRBJ2-1; 10 bases fit TRBD1. The ends lost 4 bases at V and 9 bases at J; junction bases unmatched: 10. CDR3 size: 15 residues. Germline CDR1 is SGHRS and CDR2 is YFSETQ. The CDR3 sequence: CASSLDRGWSGEQFF. The CDR3, as DNA: TGCGCCAGCAGCCTGGACAGGGGGTGGAGCGGTGAGCAGTTCTTC. The full variable domain, in which reference TRBV5-1 and TRBJ2-1 provide the parts outside the CDR3, is KAGVTQTPRYLIKTRGQQVTLSCSPISGHRSVSWYQQTPGQGLQFLFEYFSETQRNKGNFPGRFSGRQFSNSRSEMNVSTLELGDSALYLCASSLDRGWSGEQFFGPGTRLTVL.

This clonotype has at least ten counts. The chain carries TRBV12-3 or TRBV12-4 and TRBJ1-1, with unresolved D. Trimming removed 3 bases from V and 5 bases from J, with 4 bases in between. The CDR3 has 11 amino acids. Here the CDR3 DNA reads TGTGCCAGCAGTTTTTTGACTGAAGCTTTCTTT. Encoded protein: CASSFLTEAFF.

This clonotype has a handful of counts. The chain has TRBV18 and TRBJ2-3; D gene ambiguous. The germline CDR1 and CDR2 sequences are KGHSH and LQKENI. This CDR3 has 15 residues. Deletions cut 6 bases from V and 2 bases from J, with 15 bases between. The CDR3: CASSKEARPTDTQYF. In DNA, the CDR3 is TGTGCCAGCTCCAAAGAGGCCAGGCCCACAGATACGCAGTATTTT. The full variable domain, rest sourced from reference TRBV18 and TRBJ2-3, is NAGVMQNPRHLVRRRGQEARLRCSPMKGHSHVYWYRQLPEEGLKFMVYLQKENIIDESGMPKERFSAEFPKEGPSILRIQQVVRGDSAAYFCASSKEARPTDTQYFGPGTRLTVL.

This clonotype was seen a few times. This chain links TRBV5-1 with TRBJ2-5; 9 bases fit TRBD1. The CDR3 totals 17 residues. The V and J ends lost 0 bases and 4 bases, in that order; junction bases with no gene match: 10. From germline, CDR1 is SGHRS and CDR2 YFSETQ. DNA of the CDR3: TGCGCCAGCAGCTTGGCCTTGGTACAGGGGGCGCGAGAGACCCAGTACTTC. It specifies CASSLALVQGARETQYF.

This clonotype occurred a few times. The rearrangement joins TRBV7-9 to TRBJ2-4; the D gene is possibly TRBD2 (5 bases). The V and J ends lost 3 bases and 9 bases respectively, with 18 bases between them. The germline V gene has CDR1 SEHNR and CDR2 FQNEAQ (reference sequence). The CDR3 consists of 15 residues. CDR3 amino acids: CASSFSEGGDAIQYF. For the CDR3, the DNA is TGTGCCAGCAGCTTTAGTGAAGGAGGTGATGCCATTCAGTACTTC.

The table lists this clonotype with a few counts. The rearrangement joins TRBV5-1 to TRBJ2-5; 13 bases are a match to TRBD2. The germline gives CDR1 SGHRS, CDR2 YFSETQ. J was trimmed by 5 bases and V by 4 bases; bases with no gene match: 2. This CDR3 spans 14 amino acids. The CDR3 spells CASSGTSGKETQYF. In DNA, the CDR3 is TGCGCCAGCAGCGGGACTAGCGGGAAGGAGACCCAGTACTTC.

The chain recombines TRBV20-1 with TRBJ2-1; 16 bases align to TRBD2. The ends lost 0 bases at V and 10 bases at J; junction bases unmatched: 6. The CDR3 is 16 residues long. Germline V lookup: CDR1 DFQATT, CDR2 SNEGSKA (reference sequence). CDR3 sequence: CSARDGTSGRVDEQFF. The CDR3 coding sequence is TGCAGTGCTAGAGATGGGACTAGCGGGAGGGTTGACGAGCAGTTCTTC.

This clonotype was observed many times. The chain is built from TRBV9 and TRBJ2-1, with TRBD1 identical over 8 bases. CDR3 length: 15 amino acids. Germline V gene sequence: CDR1 SGDLS, CDR2 YYNGEE. The junction had 2 bases not matched to a gene; V was cut back by 2 bases and J by 1 base. This CDR3 is CASSVGQGSYNEQFF. As DNA, the CDR3 is TGTGCCAGCAGCGTCGGACAGGGTTCCTACAATGAGCAGTTCTTC. Full variable domain (rest looked up from reference TRBV9 and TRBJ2-1): DSGVTQTPKHLITATGQRVTLRCSPRSGDLSVYWYQQSLDQGLQFLIQYYNGEERAKGNILERFSAQQFPDLHSELNLSSLELGDSALYFCASSVGQGSYNEQFFGPGTRLTVL.

This chain uses TRBV4-2 with TRBJ1-1; D is possibly TRBD1 (5 bases). Trimming stripped 0 bases from V and 1 base from J, with 15 bases between. The CDR3 spans 17 residues. Germline V gene data show CDR1 as LGHNA and CDR2 as YNFKEQ. The CDR3 is CASSQDHLTVTNTEAFF. CDR3 sequence (DNA): TGTGCCAGCAGCCAAGATCACCTGACAGTGACGAACACTGAAGCTTTCTTT.

This clonotype was counted between two and nine times. This chain connects TRBV6-5 to TRBJ2-3, with 7 bases aligning to TRBD2. This CDR3 is 16 amino acids long. V lost 2 bases, J lost 0 bases, and 5 bases stayed unmatched. Germline CDR1 MNHEY, CDR2 SVGAGI. The chain's CDR3 is CASSYREAGSTDTQYF. In DNA, the CDR3 is TGTGCCAGCAGTTACCGCGAAGCGGGGAGCACAGATACGCAGTATTTT.

This clonotype was observed at least ten times. The V call is TRBV12-3 or TRBV12-4, the J call TRBJ1-6; the D gene is possibly TRBD1 (6 bases). This CDR3 is 14 amino acids long. Trimming removed 3 bases from V and 6 bases from J, with 9 bases in between. CDR3 DNA sequence: TGTGCCAGCAGTTTGACAGGATCTAATTCACCCCTCCACTTT. The encoded protein is CASSLTGSNSPLHF.